This T cell receptor (beta chain) was observed in a study of T cells in Graves' hyperthyroidism and ophthalmopathy. Findings of the study overall: The model identified upcoming ophthalmopathy a median approximately six months ahead of onset.

The investigators amplified TCR beta CDR3 regions from RNA transcripts. Using the HTBI primer set, a first-round RT-PCR was run on the TCR CDR3. One entry per CDR3 protein results from TCRdb running MiXCR on the multiplex PCR reads. Of fewer than 750,000 distinct CDR3 sequences listed, roughly 46% are singletons. V was pared by 1 base and J by 0 bases, with 7 bases between. CDR3 size: 14 residues. Germline assignment: CDR1 MGHRA and CDR2 YSYEKL. The table lists this clonotype with many counts. Its matching antigen is unknown. Investigators excluded patients with uncontrolled infection, other autoimmune disease, pregnancy or lactation.

The sequencing input was peripheral blood or thyroid tissue (not recorded which). The chain recombines TRBV4-1 with TRBJ2-7, with D unresolved. The sequence derives from a woman younger than 30 with Graves' hyperthyroidism. The chain's CDR3 is CASSQGATSYEQYF. The CDR3 DNA follows: TGCGCCAGCAGCCAAGGGGCAACCTCCTACGAGCAGTACTTC.